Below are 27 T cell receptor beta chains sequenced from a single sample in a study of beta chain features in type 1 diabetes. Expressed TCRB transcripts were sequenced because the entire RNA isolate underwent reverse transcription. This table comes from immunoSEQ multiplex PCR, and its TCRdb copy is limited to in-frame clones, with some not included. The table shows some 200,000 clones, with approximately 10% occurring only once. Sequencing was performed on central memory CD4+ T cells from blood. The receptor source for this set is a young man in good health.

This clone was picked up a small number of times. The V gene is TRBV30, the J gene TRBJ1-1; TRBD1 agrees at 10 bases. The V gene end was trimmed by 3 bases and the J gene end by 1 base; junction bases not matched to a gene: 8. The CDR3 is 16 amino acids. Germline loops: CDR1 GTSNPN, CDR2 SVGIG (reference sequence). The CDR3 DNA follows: TGTGCCTGGAGGGGTCGACAGGGGGCTACGAACACTGAAGCTTTCTTT. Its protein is CAWRGRQGATNTEAFF. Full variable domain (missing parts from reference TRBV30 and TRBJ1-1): SQTIHQWPATLVQPVGSPLSLECTVEGTSNPNLYWYRQAAGRGLQLLFYSVGIGQISSEVPQNLSASRPQDRQFILSSKKLLLSDSGFYLCAWRGRQGATNTEAFFGQGTRLTVV.

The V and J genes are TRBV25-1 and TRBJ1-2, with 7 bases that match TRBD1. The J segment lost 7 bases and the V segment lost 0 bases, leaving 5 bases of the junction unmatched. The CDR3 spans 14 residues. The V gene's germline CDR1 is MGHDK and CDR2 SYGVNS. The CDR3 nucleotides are TGTGCCAGCAGTGAATATAAACAGGGGACTGGCTACACCTTC. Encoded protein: CASSEYKQGTGYTF.

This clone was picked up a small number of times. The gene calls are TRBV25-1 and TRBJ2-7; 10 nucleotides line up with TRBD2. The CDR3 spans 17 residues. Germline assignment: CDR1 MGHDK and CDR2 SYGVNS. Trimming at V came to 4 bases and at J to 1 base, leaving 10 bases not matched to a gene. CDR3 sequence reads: CASSASTRTSGSYEQYF. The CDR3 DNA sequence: TGTGCCAGCAGTGCCTCTACGAGGACTAGCGGATCCTACGAGCAGTACTTC.

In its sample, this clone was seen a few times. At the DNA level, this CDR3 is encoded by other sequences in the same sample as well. This chain's CDR3 is CASSQDLDTQYF. CDR3 sequence (DNA): TGTGCCAGCAGCCAAGATCTAGATACGCAGTATTTT. V and J are TRBV4-2 and TRBJ2-3; D gene unclear. Trimming removed 0 bases at V and 5 bases at J, with 3 bases between. The germline V gene encodes CDR1 LGHNA and CDR2 YNFKEQ. This CDR3 region has 12 residues.

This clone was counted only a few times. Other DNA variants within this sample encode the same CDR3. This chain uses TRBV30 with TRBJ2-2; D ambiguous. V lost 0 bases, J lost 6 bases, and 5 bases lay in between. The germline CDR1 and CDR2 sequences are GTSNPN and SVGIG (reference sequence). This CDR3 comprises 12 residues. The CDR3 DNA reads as TGTGCCTGGAGTGTAGGCCCCGGGGAGCTGTTTTTT. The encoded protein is CAWSVGPGELFF.

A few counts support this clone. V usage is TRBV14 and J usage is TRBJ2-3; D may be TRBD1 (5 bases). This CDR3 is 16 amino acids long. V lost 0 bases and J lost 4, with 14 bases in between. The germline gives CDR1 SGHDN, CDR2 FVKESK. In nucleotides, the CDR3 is TGTGCCAGCAGCCAAGATCCAGGGTTGAATGCAGATACGCAGTATTTT. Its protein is CASSQDPGLNADTQYF. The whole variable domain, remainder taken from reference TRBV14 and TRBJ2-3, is EAGVTQFPSHSVIEKGQTVTLRCDPISGHDNLYWYRRVMGKEIKFLLHFVKESKQDESGMPNNRFLAERTGGTYSTLKVQPAELEDSGVYFCASSQDPGLNADTQYFGPGTRLTVL.

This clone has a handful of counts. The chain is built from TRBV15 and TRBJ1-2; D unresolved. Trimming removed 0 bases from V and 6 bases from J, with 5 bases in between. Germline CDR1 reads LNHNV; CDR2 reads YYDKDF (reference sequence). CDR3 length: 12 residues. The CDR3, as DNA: TGTGCCACCAGCAGAGACCGTGATGGCTACACCTTC. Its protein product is CATSRDRDGYTF.

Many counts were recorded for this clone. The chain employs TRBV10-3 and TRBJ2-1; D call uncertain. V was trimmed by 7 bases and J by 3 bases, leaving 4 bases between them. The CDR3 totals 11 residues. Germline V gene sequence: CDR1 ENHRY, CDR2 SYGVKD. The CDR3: CAITSYNEQFF. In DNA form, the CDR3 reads TGTGCCATCACTAGCTACAATGAGCAGTTCTTC.

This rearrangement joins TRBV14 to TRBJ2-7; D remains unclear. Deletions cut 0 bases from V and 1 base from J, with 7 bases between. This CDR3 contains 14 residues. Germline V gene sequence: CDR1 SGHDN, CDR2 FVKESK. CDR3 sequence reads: CASSQEIQSYEQYF. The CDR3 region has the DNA TGTGCCAGCAGCCAAGAGATTCAATCCTACGAGCAGTACTTC.

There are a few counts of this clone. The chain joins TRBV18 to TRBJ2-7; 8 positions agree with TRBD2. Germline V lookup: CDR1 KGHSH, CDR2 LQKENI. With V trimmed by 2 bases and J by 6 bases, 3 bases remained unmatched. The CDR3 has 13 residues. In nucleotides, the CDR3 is TGTGCCAGCTCACCAGCGGGACTAGGCGAGCAGTACTTC. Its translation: CASSPAGLGEQYF. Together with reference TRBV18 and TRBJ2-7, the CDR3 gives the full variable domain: NAGVMQNPRHLVRRRGQEARLRCSPMKGHSHVYWYRQLPEEGLKFMVYLQKENIIDESGMPKERFSAEFPKEGPSILRIQQVVRGDSAAYFCASSPAGLGEQYFGPGTRLTVT.

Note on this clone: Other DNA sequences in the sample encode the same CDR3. CDR3 in amino acids: CASSSLTQGIGLNTEAFF. DNA for the CDR3: TGTGCCAGCAGTTCCCTTACTCAGGGGATCGGGCTGAACACTGAAGCTTTCTTT. V and J are TRBV28 and TRBJ1-1, with D tentatively TRBD1 (6 bases). V lost 4 bases to trimming and J lost 0 bases, with 21 bases between them. This CDR3 region has 18 residues. Germline lookup yields CDR1 MDHEN and CDR2 SYDVKM.

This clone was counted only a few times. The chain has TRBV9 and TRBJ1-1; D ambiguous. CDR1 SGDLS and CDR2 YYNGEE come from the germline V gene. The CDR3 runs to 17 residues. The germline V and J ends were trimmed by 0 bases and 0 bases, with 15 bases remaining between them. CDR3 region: CASSVAGGSFVNTEAFF. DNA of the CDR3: TGTGCCAGCAGCGTAGCTGGAGGGAGTTTTGTGAACACTGAAGCTTTCTTT.

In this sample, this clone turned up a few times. For the CDR3, the DNA is TGTGCCAGCAGCCTCGGACTAGTCGGAAACGAGCAGTACTTC. Translating gives CASSLGLVGNEQYF. The chain is built from TRBV5-6 and TRBJ2-7; TRBD2 agrees at 7 bases. In germline, CDR1 is SGHDT, CDR2 YYEEEE. With V trimmed by 4 bases and J by 5 bases, 9 bases remained unmatched. This CDR3 region has 14 residues.

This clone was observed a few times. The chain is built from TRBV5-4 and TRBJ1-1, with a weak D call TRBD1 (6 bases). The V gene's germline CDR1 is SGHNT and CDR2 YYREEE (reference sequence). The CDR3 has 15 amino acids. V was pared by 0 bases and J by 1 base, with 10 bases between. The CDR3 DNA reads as TGTGCCAGCAGCTTGGTGGCAGGGGCGAACACTGAAGCTTTCTTT. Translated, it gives CASSLVAGANTEAFF.

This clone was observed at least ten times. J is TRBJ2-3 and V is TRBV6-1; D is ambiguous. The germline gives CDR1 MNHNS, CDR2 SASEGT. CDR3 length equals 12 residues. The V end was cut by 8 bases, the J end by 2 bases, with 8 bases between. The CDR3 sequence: CASSQFTDTQYF. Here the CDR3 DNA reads TGTGCCAGCTCCCAGTTCACAGATACGCAGTATTTT.

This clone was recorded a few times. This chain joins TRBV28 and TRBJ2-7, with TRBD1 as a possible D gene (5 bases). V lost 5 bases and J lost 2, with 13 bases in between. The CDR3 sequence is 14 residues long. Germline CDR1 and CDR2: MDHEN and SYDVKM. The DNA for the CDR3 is TGTGCCAGCAGTCTCGGCAGGGTACCCTACGAGCAGTACTTC. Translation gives CASSLGRVPYEQYF.

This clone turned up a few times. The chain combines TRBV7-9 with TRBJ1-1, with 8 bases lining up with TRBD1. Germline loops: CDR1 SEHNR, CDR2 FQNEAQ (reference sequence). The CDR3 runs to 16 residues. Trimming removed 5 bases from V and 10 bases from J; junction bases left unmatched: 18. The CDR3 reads CASSTLMDRALGGAFF. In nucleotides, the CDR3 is TGTGCCAGCAGCACCTTAATGGACAGGGCCCTCGGAGGAGCTTTCTTT.

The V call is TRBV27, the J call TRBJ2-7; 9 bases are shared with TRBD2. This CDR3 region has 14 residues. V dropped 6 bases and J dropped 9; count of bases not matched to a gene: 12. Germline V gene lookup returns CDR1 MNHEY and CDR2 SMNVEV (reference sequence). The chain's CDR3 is CASRPDLAGGRQYF. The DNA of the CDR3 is TGTGCCAGCAGGCCGGATCTGGCGGGAGGGCGGCAGTACTTC.

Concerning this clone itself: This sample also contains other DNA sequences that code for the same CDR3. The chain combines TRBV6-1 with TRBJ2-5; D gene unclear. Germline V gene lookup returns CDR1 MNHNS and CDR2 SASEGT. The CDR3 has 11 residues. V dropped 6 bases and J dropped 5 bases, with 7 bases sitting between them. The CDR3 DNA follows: TGTGCCAGCAGCGGTTGGGAGACCCAGTACTTC. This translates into CASSGWETQYF.

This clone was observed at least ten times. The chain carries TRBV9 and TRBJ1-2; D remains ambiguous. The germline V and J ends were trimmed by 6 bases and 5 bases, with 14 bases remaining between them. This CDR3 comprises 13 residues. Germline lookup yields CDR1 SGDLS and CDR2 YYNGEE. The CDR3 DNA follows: TGTGCCAGCACCCTTCAAGGGAGGTATGGCTACACCTTC. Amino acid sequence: CASTLQGRYGYTF. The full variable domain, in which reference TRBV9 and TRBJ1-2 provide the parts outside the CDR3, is DSGVTQTPKHLITATGQRVTLRCSPRSGDLSVYWYQQSLDQGLQFLIQYYNGEERAKGNILERFSAQQFPDLHSELNLSSLELGDSALYFCASTLQGRYGYTFGSGTRLTVV.

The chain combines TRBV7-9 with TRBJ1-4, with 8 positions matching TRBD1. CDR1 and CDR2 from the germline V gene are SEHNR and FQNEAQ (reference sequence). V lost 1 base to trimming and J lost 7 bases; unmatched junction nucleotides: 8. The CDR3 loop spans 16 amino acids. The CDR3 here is CASSLDRQGWPEKLFF. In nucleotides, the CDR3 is TGTGCCAGCAGCTTAGATCGACAGGGGTGGCCTGAAAAACTGTTTTTT.

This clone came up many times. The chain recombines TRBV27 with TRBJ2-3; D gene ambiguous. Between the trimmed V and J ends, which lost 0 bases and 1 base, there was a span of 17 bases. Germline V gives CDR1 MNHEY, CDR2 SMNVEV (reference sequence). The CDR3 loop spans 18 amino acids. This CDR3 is CASSLSGPPGVGTDTQYF. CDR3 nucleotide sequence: TGTGCCAGCAGTTTATCAGGTCCGCCAGGAGTGGGCACAGATACGCAGTATTTT.

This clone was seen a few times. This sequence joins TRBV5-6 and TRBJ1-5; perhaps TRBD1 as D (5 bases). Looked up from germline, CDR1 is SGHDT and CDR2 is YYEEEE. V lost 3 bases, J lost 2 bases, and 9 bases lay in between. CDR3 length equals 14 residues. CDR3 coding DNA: TGTGCCAGCAGCTCAAGGGGCGGCAATCAGCCCCAGCATTTT. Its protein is CASSSRGGNQPQHF.

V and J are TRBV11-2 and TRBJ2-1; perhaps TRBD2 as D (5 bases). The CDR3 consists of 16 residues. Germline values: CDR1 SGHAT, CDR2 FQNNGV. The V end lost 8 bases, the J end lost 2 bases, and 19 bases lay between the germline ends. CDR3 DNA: TGTGCCAGCGTCCGAGAGGTGGGAGAGCCCTACAATGAGCAGTTCTTC. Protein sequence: CASVREVGEPYNEQFF. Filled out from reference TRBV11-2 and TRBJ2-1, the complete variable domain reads EAGVAQSPRYKIIEKRQSVAFWCNPISGHATLYWYQQILGQGPKLLIQFQNNGVVDDSQLPKDRFSAERLKGVDSTLKIQPAKLEDSAVYLCASVREVGEPYNEQFFGPGTRLTVL.

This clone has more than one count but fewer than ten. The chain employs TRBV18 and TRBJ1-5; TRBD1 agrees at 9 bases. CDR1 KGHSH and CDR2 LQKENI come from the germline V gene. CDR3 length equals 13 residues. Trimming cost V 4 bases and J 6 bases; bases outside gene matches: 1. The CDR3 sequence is CASSLTGGQPQHF. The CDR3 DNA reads TGTGCCAGCTCACTGACAGGGGGTCAGCCCCAGCATTTT.

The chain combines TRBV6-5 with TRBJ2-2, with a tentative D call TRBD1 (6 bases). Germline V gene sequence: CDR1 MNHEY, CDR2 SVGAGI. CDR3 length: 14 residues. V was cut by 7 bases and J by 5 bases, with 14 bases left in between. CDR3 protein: CASKTGPGTGELFF. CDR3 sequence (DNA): TGTGCCAGCAAGACAGGCCCTGGGACCGGGGAGCTGTTTTTT.

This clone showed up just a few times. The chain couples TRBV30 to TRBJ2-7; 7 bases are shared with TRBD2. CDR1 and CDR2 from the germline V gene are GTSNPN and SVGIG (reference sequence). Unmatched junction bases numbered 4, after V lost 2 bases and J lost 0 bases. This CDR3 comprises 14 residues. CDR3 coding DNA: TGTGCCTGGAGTCGGACTAGGAGCTCCTACGAGCAGTACTTC. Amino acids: CAWSRTRSSYEQYF.